The TCR beta chain described here comes from a study of CD8 T cells in Susac syndrome. The authors sequenced TCR beta from blood CD8+ and CD4+ T cells. The study used treatment-naive patients who had stable or active relapsing-remitting disease as multiple sclerosis controls. The RNA, roughly 0.45 to 1 ug, was put through reverse transcription using random hexamers. Amplification of TCR beta CDR3 spanned 54 Vbeta and 13 Jbeta via immunoSEQ multiplex PCR. TCRdb reprocessed the immunoSEQ multiplex PCR reads with MiXCR, giving one entry per CDR3 protein. The sample holds about 430,000 distinct CDR3 sequences, approximately 85% seen once. The CDR3 has 19 residues. The V and J ends lost 3 bases and 1 base respectively, with 24 bases between them.

The receptor comes from a human donor with multiple sclerosis. This rearrangement joins TRBV12-3 or TRBV12-4 to TRBJ2-5; TRBD2 is a possible D gene (7 bases). The source material was CD8+ T cells from PBMCs. The CDR3 spells CASSFFVGGRRKTQETQYF. The CDR3 DNA is TGTGCCAGCAGTTTTTTTGTCGGGGGGCGCCGGAAAACCCAAGAGACCCAGTACTTC.